This TCR beta chain was observed in a study of T cell responses to AZD1222 COVID-19 vaccine (dated by TCRdb to 2020 to 2023). With respect to the entire study: AZD1222 recipients whose second dose came at about 4 weeks and those whose second dose came at about 12 weeks were combined into one group, since spike-specific TCR depth and breadth did not differ between the two schedules. A total of about 240 trial participants underwent TCR sequencing, of whom around 200 received two doses of AZD1222 and some 26 received two doses of the MenACWY control vaccine. Trial participants were enrolled by age into 18-55, 56-69 and 70-plus year subgroups, with around 140, 26 and 57 TCR-sequenced participants respectively.

The CDR3 regions of human TCRbeta chains were subjected to immunosequencing. As for the original processing: Repertoire TCRs were checked for matches against a reference library of SARS-CoV-2-specific TCRs that had been generated using the MIRA antigen-specificity platform. Breadth meant the fraction of unique TCRs that were SARS-CoV-2-associated, whereas depth meant the fraction of total T cells that were SARS-CoV-2-associated. Using the MIRA data, each spike-specific TCR was mapped to the spike region that the TCR reacts to and placed in a CD4 or CD8 class. Log10-transformed breadth and depth values were compared by one-way ANOVA with Sidak's multiple comparisons tests. The table was pulled from immuneACCESS by TCRdb, which kept in-frame rearrangements only. Such tables lose some clones; where checked, under half of the loss comes from unresolved V genes, and the rest has no known cause. V and J calls and clone size follow that table, whereas D and trimming were derived from the DNA. A total of roughly 130,000 clones appear in this sample, around 90% of them only once. About 3% of the sample comes from the top ten.

Note on this clone: Its antigen remains undetermined. Per-base qualities were not stored, and no clone one base away is much larger.

The sample's time point label is to be understood as: baseline before first vaccination. Samples from vaccinated people were obtained from the UK trials COV001 and COV002, which included a single-blind randomized controlled phase 2/3 trial of AZD1222 (ChAdOx1 nCoV-19) in healthy adults. For TCRbeta chain sequencing, PBMC samples from trial participants were taken at day 0 and at day 28 after the second dose. The CDR3 holds 11 amino acids from the cysteine to the phenylalanine. The CDR3 DNA has 33 bases and is translated from base 1. CDR1 and CDR2 are drawn from the germline V gene: MDHEN, SYDVKM. The junction carries 6 bases between V and J, which are trimmed by 5 bases and 5 bases respectively. General conclusions and limits of the study: After two AZD1222 doses, spike-specific TCR breadth and depth were significantly higher than at day 0 and than in MenACWY recipients. In the small 56-69-year group, the increase in depth fell short of significance, most likely because of low power. Because no day 14 peak-response samples were available, the repertoires could be characterized only after the peak T cell response. Reportedly, close to half of the unique spike-specific TCRs recognized epitopes lying outside the regions that are mutated in the B.1.351 and B.1.1.7 variants. Vaccine-associated CD4 TCRs spanned the whole spike protein, with dominant responses in regions 160-218 and 743-854. Participants were mostly white British, with more females than males. The authors suggested clonal diversity may have been underestimated. Only a handful of AZD1222 recipients were SARS-CoV-2 seropositive at baseline, limiting conclusions about previously exposed vaccinees.

The TCR originated in an adult in good health. This sample comprised peripheral blood, obtained on day 0 of AZD1222 vaccination. The rearrangement combines TRBV28 with TRBJ2-5; too little of a D gene remains to name it. This receptor carries the CDR3 CASSPRETQYF. In nucleotide form, the sequence is TGTGCCAGCAGTCCACGGGAGACCCAGTACTTC.